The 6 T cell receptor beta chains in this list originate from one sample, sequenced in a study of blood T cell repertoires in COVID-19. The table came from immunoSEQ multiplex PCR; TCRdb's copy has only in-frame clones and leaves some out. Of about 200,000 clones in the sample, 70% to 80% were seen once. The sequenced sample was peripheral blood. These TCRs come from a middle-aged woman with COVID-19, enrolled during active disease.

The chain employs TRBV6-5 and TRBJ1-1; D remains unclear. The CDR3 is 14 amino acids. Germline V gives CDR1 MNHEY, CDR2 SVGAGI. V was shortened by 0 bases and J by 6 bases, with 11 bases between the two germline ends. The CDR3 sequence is CASSYSGVLSEAFF. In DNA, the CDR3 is TGTGCCAGCAGTTACTCCGGGGTTCTCTCTGAAGCTTTCTTT.

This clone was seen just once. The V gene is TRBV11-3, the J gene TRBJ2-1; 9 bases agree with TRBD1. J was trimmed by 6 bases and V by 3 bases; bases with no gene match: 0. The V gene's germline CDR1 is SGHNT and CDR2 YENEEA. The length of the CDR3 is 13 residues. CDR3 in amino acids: CASSLTGGNEQFF. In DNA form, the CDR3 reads TGTGCCAGCAGCTTGACAGGGGGCAATGAGCAGTTCTTC.

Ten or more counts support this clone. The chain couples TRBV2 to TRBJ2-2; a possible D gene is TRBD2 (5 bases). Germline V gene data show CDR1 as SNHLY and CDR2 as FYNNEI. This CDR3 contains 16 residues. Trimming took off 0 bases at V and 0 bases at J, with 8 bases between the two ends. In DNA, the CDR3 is TGTGCCAGCAGTGAAGCGGGAGTCTCGAACACCGGGGAGCTGTTTTTT. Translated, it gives CASSEAGVSNTGELFF.

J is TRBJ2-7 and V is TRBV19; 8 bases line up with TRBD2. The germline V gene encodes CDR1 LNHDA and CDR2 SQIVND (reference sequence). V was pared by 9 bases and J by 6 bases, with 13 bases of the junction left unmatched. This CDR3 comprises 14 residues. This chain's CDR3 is CASSGSPLLGEQYF. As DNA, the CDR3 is TGTGCCAGCAGCGGGAGTCCCCTACTGGGCGAGCAGTACTTC.

CDR3 residues: CASSSDTGELFF. In DNA, the CDR3 is TGTGCCAGCAGCTCCGACACCGGGGAGCTGTTTTTT. This chain joins TRBV13 and TRBJ2-2; no clear D gene. Between the trimmed V and J ends, which lost 4 bases and 3 bases, there was a span of 3 bases. CDR1 and CDR2 (germline): PRHDT, FYEKMQ (reference sequence). The CDR3 totals 12 residues.

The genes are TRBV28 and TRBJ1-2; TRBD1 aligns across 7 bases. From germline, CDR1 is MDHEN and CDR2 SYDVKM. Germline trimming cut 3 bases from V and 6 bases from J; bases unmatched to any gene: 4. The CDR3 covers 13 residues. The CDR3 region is CASSFVRGDGYTF. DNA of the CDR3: TGTGCCAGCAGTTTTGTCAGGGGGGATGGCTACACCTTC.